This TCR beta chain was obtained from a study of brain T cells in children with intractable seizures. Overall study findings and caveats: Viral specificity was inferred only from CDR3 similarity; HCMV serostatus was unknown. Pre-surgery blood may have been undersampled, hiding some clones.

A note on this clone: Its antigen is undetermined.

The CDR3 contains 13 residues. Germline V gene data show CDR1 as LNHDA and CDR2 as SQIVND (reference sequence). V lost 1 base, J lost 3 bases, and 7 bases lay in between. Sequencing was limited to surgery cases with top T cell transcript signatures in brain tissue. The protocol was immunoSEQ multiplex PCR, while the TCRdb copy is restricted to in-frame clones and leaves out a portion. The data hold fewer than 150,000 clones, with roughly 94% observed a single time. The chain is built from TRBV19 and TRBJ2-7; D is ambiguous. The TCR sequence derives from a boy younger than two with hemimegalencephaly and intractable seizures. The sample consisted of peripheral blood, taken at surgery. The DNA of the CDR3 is TGTGCCAGTAGTATAGGGAGCCACTACGAGCAGTACTTC. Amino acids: CASSIGSHYEQYF.